This T cell receptor (beta chain) was recorded in a study of spatial heterogeneity in lung cancer. Whole-study findings and limits: Counts that tracked tumor mutation counts were those of expanded intratumoral alpha and beta TCRs.

By frequency in the sample, this clonotype is medium-sized. Its antigen is unknown. Because this beta chain is a stray read in a library intended to capture alpha chains, its abundance should not be given much weight. Every TCR cDNA molecule bore a unique molecular identifier. TCRdb itself ran the 5' RACE reads through MiXCR, one entry per CDR3 protein. The sample lists roughly 19,000 distinct CDR3 sequences, around 5% seen once, with 10% in the top ten. Documented time point: sample taken at primary tumor resection. The TCR originated in a female donor with early-stage non-small cell lung cancer. This sample comprised lung tumor tissue, obtained at surgery.

The CDR3 DNA reads TGTGCCAGCAGTTTTGGGGACAGATCCTACGAGCAGTACTTC. Translated, it gives CASSFGDRSYEQYF. The J gene is TRBJ2-7, the V gene TRBV28, with 7 nucleotides matching TRBD1. CDR3 length equals 14 residues. The J segment lost 1 base and the V segment lost 3 bases, leaving 3 bases of the junction unmatched. The germline V gene encodes CDR1 MDHEN and CDR2 SYDVKM.